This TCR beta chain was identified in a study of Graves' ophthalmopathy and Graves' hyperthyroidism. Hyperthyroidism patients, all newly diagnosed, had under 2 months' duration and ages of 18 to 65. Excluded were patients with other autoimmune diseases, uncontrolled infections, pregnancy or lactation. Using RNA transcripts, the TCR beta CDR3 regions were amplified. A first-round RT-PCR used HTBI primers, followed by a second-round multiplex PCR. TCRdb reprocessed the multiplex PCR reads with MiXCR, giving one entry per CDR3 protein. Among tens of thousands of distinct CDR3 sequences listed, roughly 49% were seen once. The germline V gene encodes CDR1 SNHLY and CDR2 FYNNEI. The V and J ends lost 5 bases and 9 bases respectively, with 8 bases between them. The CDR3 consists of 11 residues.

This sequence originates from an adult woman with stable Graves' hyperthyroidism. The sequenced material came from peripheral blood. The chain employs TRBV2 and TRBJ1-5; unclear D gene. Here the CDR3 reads CASSLLGPQHF. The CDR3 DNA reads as TGTGCCAGCAGTCTTTTGGGGCCCCAGCATTTT. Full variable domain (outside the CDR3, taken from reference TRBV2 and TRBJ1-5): EPEVTQTPSHQVTQMGQEVILRCVPISNHLYFYWYRQILGQKVEFLVSFYNNEISEKSEIFDDQFSVERPDGSNFTLKIRSTKLEDSAMYFCASSLLGPQHFGDGTRLSIL.